What follows describes a single T cell receptor beta chain. Antigen: not known. This entry comes from a study of T-cell reconstitution after alpha-beta-depleted transplantation in children. Per the germline V gene, CDR1 is DFQATT and CDR2 is SNEGSKA (reference sequence). J gave up 1 base and V 4 bases, and 9 bases lay outside the gene matches. This CDR3 contains 15 residues. Study-wide findings and caveats: Surviving recipient T cells and intrathymic progenitors accounted for some patients' high TCRbeta diversity at day 60. T-cell counts and diversity were attributed mostly to newly produced T cells one year after transplant. Several hundred rapidly expanded clones from non-depleted graft cells reportedly supplied alpha-beta T cells about two months post-transplant.

The TCRbeta library incorporated unique molecular identifiers. TCRdb processed the PCR reads anew with MiXCR; each CDR3 protein has one entry. Counted here are approximately 800,000 distinct CDR3 sequences, 16% occurring once; the ten biggest clones make up roughly 5%. Here the sequenced sample was PBMCs, mostly from graft donor cells, taken 360 days after TCRalphabeta/CD19-depleted stem cell transplant. The clonotype was recovered from a male patient aged 10 to 17 who had a stem cell transplant for acute lymphoblastic leukemia, so the T cells may come from the graft donor. The chain combines TRBV20-1 with TRBJ2-7, with 8 bases fitting TRBD1. The CDR3 DNA sequence: TGCAGTGCTACAAACAGGGGGACAATGTCCTACGAGCAGTACTTC. Translation: CSATNRGTMSYEQYF.